This entry features one T cell receptor beta chain sequence. The method was immunoSEQ multiplex PCR; TCRdb's version includes in-frame clones alone and lacks a portion of them. The sample holds around 61,000 clones, over 85% seen once. The data are from a study of cytomegalovirus exposure and HLA in healthy donors. Trimming pared 1 base from V and 8 bases from J, leaving 14 bases between. CDR1 and CDR2 from the germline V gene are SEHNR and FQNEAQ (reference sequence). The CDR3 has 15 amino acids. This sequence originates from a man in his late teens or twenties in good health and CMV-seronegative. This chain links TRBV7-9 with TRBJ1-4; D is ambiguous. The sequenced sample was PBMCs. The CDR3 nucleotides read TGTGCCAGCAGCTTAGATGCGCAGGCTGCGGAAAAACTGTTTTTT. It is translated as CASSLDAQAAEKLFF.